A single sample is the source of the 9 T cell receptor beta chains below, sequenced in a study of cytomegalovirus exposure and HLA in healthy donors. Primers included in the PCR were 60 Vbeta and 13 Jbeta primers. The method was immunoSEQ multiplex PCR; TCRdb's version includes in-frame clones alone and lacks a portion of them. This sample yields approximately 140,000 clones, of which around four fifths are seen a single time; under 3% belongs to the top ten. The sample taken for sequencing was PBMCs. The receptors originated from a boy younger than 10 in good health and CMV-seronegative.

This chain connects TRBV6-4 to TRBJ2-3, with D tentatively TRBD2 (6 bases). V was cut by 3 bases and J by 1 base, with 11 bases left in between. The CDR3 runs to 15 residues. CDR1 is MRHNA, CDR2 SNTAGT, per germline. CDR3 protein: CASSEGGGGTDTQYF. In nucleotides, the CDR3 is TGTGCCAGCAGTGAGGGAGGAGGGGGCACAGATACGCAGTATTTT.

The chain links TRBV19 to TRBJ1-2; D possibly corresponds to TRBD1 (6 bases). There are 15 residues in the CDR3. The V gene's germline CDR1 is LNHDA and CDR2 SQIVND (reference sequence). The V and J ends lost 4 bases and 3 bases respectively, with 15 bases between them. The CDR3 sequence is CASSSLRQADYGYTF. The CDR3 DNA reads TGTGCCAGTAGTAGCCTGAGACAGGCCGACTATGGCTACACCTTC.

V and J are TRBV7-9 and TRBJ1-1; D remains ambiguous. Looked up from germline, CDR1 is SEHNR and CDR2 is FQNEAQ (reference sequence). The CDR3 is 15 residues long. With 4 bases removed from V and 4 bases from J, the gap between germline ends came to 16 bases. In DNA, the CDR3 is TGTGCCAGCAGCTCTGCCCCGGGAGTGGCCACTGAAGCTTTCTTT. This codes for CASSSAPGVATEAFF.

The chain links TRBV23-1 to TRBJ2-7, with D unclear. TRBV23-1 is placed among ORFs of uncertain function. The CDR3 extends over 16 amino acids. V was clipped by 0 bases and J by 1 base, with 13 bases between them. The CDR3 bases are TGCGCCAGCAGTCAATCCCCTGACAAACCTTCCTACGAGCAGTACTTC. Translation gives CASSQSPDKPSYEQYF.

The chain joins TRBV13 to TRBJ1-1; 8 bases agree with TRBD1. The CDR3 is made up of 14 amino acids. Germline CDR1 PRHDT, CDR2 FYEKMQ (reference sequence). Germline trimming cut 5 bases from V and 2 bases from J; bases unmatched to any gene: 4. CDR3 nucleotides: TGTGCCAGCAGCAAGGACAGGGAAAACACTGAAGCTTTCTTT. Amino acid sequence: CASSKDRENTEAFF.

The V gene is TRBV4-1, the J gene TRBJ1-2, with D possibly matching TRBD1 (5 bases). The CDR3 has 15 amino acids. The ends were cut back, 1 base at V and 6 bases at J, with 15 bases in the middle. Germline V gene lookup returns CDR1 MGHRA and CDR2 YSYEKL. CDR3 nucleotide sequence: TGCGCCAGCAGCCAAGTTGCGGGGCGGACAAATGGCTACACCTTC. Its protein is CASSQVAGRTNGYTF.

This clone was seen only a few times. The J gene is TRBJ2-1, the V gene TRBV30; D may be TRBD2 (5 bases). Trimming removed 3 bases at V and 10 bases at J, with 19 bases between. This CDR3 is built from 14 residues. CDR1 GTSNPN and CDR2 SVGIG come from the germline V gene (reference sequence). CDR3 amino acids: CAWRGGSPSWEQFF. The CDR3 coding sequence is TGTGCCTGGAGAGGTGGGAGCCCCTCGTGGGAGCAGTTCTTC.

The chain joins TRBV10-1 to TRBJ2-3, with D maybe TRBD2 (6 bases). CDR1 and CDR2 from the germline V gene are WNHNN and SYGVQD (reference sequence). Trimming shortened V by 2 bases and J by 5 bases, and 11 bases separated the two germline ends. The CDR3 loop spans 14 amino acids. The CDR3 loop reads CASSERRDRDTQYF. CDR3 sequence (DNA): TGCGCCAGCAGTGAGCGGCGGGATAGAGATACGCAGTATTTT.

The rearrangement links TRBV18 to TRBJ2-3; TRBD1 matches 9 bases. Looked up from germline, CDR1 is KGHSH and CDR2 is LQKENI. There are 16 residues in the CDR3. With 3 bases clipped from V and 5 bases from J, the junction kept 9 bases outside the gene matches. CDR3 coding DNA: TGTGCCAGCTCACCTAGGACAGGGGACCTCGGAGATACGCAGTATTTT. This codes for CASSPRTGDLGDTQYF. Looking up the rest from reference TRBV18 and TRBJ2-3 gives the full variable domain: NAGVMQNPRHLVRRRGQEARLRCSPMKGHSHVYWYRQLPEEGLKFMVYLQKENIIDESGMPKERFSAEFPKEGPSILRIQQVVRGDSAAYFCASSPRTGDLGDTQYFGPGTRLTVL.